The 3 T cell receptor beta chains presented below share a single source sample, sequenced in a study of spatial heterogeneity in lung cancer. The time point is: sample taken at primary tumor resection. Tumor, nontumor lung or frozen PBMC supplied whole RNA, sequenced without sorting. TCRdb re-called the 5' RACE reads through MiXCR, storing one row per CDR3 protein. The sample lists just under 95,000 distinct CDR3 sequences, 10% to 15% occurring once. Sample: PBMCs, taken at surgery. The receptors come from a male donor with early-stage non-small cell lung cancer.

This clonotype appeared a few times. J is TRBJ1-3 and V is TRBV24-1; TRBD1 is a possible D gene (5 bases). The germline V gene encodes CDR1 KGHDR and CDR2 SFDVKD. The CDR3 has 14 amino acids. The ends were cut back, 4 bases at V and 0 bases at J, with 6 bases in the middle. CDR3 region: CATSEGASGNTIYF. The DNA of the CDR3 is TGTGCCACCAGTGAAGGGGCCTCTGGAAACACCATATATTTT.

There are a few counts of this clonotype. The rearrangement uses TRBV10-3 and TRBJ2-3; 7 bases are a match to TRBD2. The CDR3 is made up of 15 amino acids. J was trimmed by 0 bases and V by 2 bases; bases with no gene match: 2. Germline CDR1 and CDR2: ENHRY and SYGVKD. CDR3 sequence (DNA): TGTGCCATCAGTGAGGGGACTACCAGCACAGATACGCAGTATTTT. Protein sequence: CAISEGTTSTDTQYF.

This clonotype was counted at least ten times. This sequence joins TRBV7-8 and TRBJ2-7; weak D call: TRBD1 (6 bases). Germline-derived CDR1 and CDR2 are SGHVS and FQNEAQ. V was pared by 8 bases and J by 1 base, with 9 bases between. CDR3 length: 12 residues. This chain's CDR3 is CASSQGSYEQYF. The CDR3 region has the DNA TGTGCCAGCTCGCAGGGGTCCTACGAGCAGTACTTC.